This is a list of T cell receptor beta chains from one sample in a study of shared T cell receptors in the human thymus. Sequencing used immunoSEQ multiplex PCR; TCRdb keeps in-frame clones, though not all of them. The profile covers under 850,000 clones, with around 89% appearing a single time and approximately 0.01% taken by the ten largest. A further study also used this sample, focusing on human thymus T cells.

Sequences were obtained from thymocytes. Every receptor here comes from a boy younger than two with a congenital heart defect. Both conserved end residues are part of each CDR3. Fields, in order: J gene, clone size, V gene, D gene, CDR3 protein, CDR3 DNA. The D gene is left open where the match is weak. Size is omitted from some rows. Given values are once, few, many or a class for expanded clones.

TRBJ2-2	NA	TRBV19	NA	CASSTQLDPNTGELFF	TGTGCCAGTAGTACCCAACTAGATCCGAACACCGGGGAGCTGTTTTTT
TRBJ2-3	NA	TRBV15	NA	CATSRDRRVSSTDTQYF	TGTGCCACCAGCAGAGATCGTCGCGTCTCTAGCACAGATACGCAGTATTTT
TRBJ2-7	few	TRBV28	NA	CASSFGRRGLRFFSYEQYF	TGTGCCAGCAGTTTTGGGAGGAGGGGGCTACGATTTTTCTCCTACGAGCAGTACTTC
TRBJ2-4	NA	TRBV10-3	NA	CAISESNPGLIIQYF	TGTGCCATCAGTGAGTCAAACCCCGGACTCATTATTCAGTACTTC
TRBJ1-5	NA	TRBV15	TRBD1	CATSRHDYAGTGLVIGQPQHF	TGTGCCACCAGCAGACACGACTACGCCGGGACAGGGTTGGTAATAGGTCAGCCCCAGCATTTT
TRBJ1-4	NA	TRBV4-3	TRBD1	CASSQAGQGDNEKLFF	TGCGCCAGCAGCCAAGCGGGACAGGGAGATAATGAAAAACTGTTTTTT
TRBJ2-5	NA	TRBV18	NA	CASSPVPRETQYF	TGTGCCAGCTCACCAGTCCCGAGGGAGACCCAGTACTTC
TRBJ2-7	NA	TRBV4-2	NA	CASSLERAPHEQYF	TGTGCCAGCAGCCTTGAGCGGGCCCCACACGAGCAGTACTTC
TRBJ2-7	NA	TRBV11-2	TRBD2	CASSPKGLAANEQYF	TGTGCCAGCAGCCCGAAGGGACTAGCGGCTAACGAGCAGTACTTC
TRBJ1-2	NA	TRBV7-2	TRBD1	CASSPDREDTF	TGTGCCAGCAGCCCTGACAGGGAGGACACCTTC
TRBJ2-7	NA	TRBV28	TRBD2	CASSSLRGLVHQTYEQYF	TGTGCCAGCAGTTCCCTTCGGGGACTAGTTCATCAGACCTACGAGCAGTACTTC
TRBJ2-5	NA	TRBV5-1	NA	CASSLVEPTAAGFQETQYF	TGCGCCAGCAGCTTGGTTGAACCGACGGCCGCGGGCTTCCAAGAGACCCAGTACTTC
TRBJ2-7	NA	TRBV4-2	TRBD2	CASSPQDSGSYEQYF	TGTGCCAGCAGTCCCCAAGATAGCGGGAGCTACGAGCAGTACTTC
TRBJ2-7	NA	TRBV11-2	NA	CASSLGRLYEQYF	TGTGCCAGCAGCTTAGGTCGTCTCTACGAGCAGTACTTC
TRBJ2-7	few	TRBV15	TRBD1	CATSYDLGQGASHVYEQYF	TGTGCCACCAGCTATGATCTGGGACAGGGGGCTTCCCATGTCTACGAGCAGTACTTC
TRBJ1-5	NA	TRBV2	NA	CASGDTPHRQPQHF	TGTGCCAGCGGCGACACCCCCCACCGTCAGCCCCAGCATTTT
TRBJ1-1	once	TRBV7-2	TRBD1	CASSPEGQGVNTEAFF	TGTGCCAGCAGCCCCGAGGGACAGGGCGTCAACACTGAAGCTTTCTTT
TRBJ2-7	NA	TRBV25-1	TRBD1	CATGTGWQQYF	TGTGCCACCGGGACAGGGTGGCAGCAGTACTTC
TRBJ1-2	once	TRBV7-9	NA	CASSSTVIDGYTF	TGTGCCAGCAGCTCGACAGTAATCGATGGCTACACCTTC
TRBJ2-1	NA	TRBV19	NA	CASNTGIAGNEQFF	TGTGCCAGTAATACAGGGATCGCAGGCAATGAGCAGTTCTTC
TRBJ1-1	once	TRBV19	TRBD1	CASSIVRTGNTEAFF	TGTGCCAGTAGTATAGTCCGGACAGGGAACACTGAAGCTTTCTTT
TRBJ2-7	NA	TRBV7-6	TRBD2	CASSLSPREGPNEQYF	TGTGCCAGCAGCTTATCTCCCCGGGAGGGCCCTAACGAGCAGTACTTC
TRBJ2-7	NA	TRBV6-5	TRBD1	CASSSRLTGWSYEQYF	TGTGCCAGCAGTTCTCGCTTGACAGGGTGGTCCTACGAGCAGTACTTC
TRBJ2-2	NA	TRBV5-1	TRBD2	CASSFSSGSRGELFF	TGCGCCAGCAGCTTTTCCAGCGGGAGTCGCGGGGAGCTGTTTTTT
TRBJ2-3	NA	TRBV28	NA	CASSQWTAQDRDTDTQYF	TGTGCCAGCAGTCAGTGGACAGCCCAGGACCGCGACACAGATACGCAGTATTTT
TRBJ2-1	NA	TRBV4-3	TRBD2	CASSRITRAGGPGEQFF	TGCGCCAGCAGCCGAATCACACGAGCGGGAGGGCCAGGGGAGCAGTTCTTC
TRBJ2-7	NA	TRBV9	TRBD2	CASSAAPTSGSSYEQYF	TGTGCCAGCAGCGCGGCCCCGACTAGCGGGTCCTCCTACGAGCAGTACTTC
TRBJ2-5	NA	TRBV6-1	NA	CASSAPGQYF	TGTGCCAGCAGTGCCCCCGGCCAGTACTTC
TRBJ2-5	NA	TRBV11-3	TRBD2	CASSLGPGLAGGPSEKTQYF	TGTGCCAGCAGCTTAGGGCCGGGACTAGCGGGAGGGCCCTCAGAAAAGACCCAGTACTTC
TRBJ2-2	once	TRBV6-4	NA	CASGAPGELFF	TGTGCCAGCGGGGCCCCCGGGGAGCTGTTTTTT
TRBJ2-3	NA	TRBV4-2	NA	CASSHEPGMSSLADTQYF	TGTGCCAGCAGCCACGAACCGGGGATGTCCAGCCTCGCAGATACGCAGTATTTT
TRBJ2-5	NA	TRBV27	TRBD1	CASNGQGAEETQYF	TGTGCCAGCAATGGTCAGGGGGCGGAGGAGACCCAGTACTTC
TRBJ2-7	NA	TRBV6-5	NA	CASGTLSYEQYF	TGTGCCAGCGGGACTCTCTCCTACGAGCAGTACTTC
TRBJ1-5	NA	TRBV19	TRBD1	CASSPPGDRGFVRPQHF	TGTGCCAGTAGTCCCCCGGGAGACAGGGGCTTCGTGAGGCCCCAGCATTTT
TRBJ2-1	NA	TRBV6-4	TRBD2	CASSYFTGTRIDEQFF	TGTGCCAGCAGTTACTTCACCGGGACTAGGATAGATGAGCAGTTCTTC
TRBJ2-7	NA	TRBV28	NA	CASSFPTRAYEQYF	TGTGCCAGCAGTTTCCCGACCCGGGCCTACGAGCAGTACTTC
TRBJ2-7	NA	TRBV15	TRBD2	CATRSGTSDYEQYF	TGTGCCACCAGATCCGGGACTAGCGACTACGAGCAGTACTTC
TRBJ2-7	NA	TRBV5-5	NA	CASSLNMDGGSYEQYF	TGTGCCAGCAGCCTTAACATGGACGGAGGCTCCTACGAGCAGTACTTC
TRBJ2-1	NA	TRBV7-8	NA	CASMGRGPYNEQFF	TGTGCCAGCATGGGGCGGGGCCCATACAATGAGCAGTTCTTC
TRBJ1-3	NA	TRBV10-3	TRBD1	CAIRGTGGKGNTIYF	TGTGCCATCAGGGGGACAGGGGGTAAAGGAAACACCATATATTTT
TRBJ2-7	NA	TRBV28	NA	CASSLHTVSYEQYF	TGTGCCAGCAGTTTACACACAGTCTCCTACGAGCAGTACTTC
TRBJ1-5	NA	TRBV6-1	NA	CASSPDTNQPQHF	TGTGCCAGCAGTCCGGACACCAATCAGCCCCAGCATTTT
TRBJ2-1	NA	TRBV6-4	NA	CASRTDSSYNEQFF	TGTGCCAGTCGAACAGACAGCTCCTACAATGAGCAGTTCTTC
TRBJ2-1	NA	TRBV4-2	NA	CASSHTLGSVDEQFF	TGTGCCAGCAGCCATACCCTCGGTTCCGTGGATGAGCAGTTCTTC
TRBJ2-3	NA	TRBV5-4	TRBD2	CASSFGRSTDTQYF	TGTGCCAGCAGCTTCGGGAGGAGCACAGATACGCAGTATTTT
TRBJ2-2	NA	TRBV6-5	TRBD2	CASSYSSGLEVGELFF	TGTGCCAGCAGTTACTCGAGCGGACTAGAGGTCGGGGAGCTGTTTTTT
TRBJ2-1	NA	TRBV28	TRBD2	CASSFTLAGHNEQFF	TGTGCCAGCAGTTTCACCCTAGCGGGACACAATGAGCAGTTCTTC
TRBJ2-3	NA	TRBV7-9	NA	CASSLDTESSDTQYF	TGTGCCAGCAGCTTAGACACGGAGAGCTCCGATACGCAGTATTTT
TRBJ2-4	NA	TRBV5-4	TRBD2	CASSSTSGRNGKNIQYF	TGTGCCAGCAGCTCGACTAGCGGGAGAAACGGCAAAAACATTCAGTACTTC
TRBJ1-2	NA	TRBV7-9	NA	CASSLGGRSYGYTF	TGTGCCAGCAGCTTAGGGGGCAGAAGCTATGGCTACACCTTC
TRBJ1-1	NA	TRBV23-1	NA	CASSHVEDTEAFF	TGCGCCAGCAGTCACGTAGAGGACACTGAAGCTTTCTTT
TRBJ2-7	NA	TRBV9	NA	CASSVGATAAGHEQYF	TGTGCCAGCAGCGTAGGAGCGACCGCCGCGGGACACGAGCAGTACTTC
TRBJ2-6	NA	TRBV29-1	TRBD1	CSAVQGAPSSGANVLTF	TGCAGCGCAGTACAGGGGGCGCCGAGCTCTGGGGCCAACGTCCTGACTTTC